The rows below give T cell receptor beta chains drawn from one sample of a study of Graves' ophthalmopathy and Graves' hyperthyroidism. One entry per CDR3 protein results from TCRdb running MiXCR on the multiplex PCR reads. The data hold more than 300,000 distinct CDR3 sequences, with approximately 18% observed a single time. The sample was peripheral blood. These receptors originate from an adult woman with stable Graves' hyperthyroidism. CDR3s include the opening cysteine and the closing phenylalanine or tryptophan. A D gene is named only where the DNA matches it firmly. The size entry is marked missing in some rows and otherwise reads once, few, many or a size class.

DNA: TGTGCCAGCAGTTGGACAGGGGGCGGAAGGTACGAGCAGTACTTC
CDR3: CASSWTGGGRYEQYF
J: TRBJ2-7
size: many
D: TRBD1
V: TRBV12-3/TRBV12-4

DNA: TGTGCCAGCACCCCCGCTTGGGGCGAGGGATCAATTTACGAGCAGTACTTC
CDR3: CASTPAWGEGSIYEQYF
J: TRBJ2-7
size: -
D: -
V: TRBV6-1

DNA: TGTGCCAGCAGAACCACAGGGCCTCCGGAAGCTTTCTTT
CDR3: CASRTTGPPEAFF
J: TRBJ1-1
size: many
D: -
V: TRBV28

DNA: TGCGCCAGCAGCTCCACAGGGGGCTTGGACACTGAAGCTTTCTTT
CDR3: CASSSTGGLDTEAFF
J: TRBJ1-1
size: few
D: TRBD1
V: TRBV5-1

DNA: TGCGCCAGCAGCCAAACGGCGGAGAACACTGAAGCTTTCTTT
CDR3: CASSQTAENTEAFF
J: TRBJ1-1
size: many
D: -
V: TRBV4-1

DNA: TGTGCCAGTACGACAGGGAAGCACGAGCAGTACTTC
CDR3: CASTTGKHEQYF
J: TRBJ2-7
size: many
D: TRBD1
V: TRBV28

DNA: TGCGCCAGCAGCCAAGGAGCGGGAGGTTTCCCCTACGAGCAGTACTTC
CDR3: CASSQGAGGFPYEQYF
J: TRBJ2-7
size: -
D: TRBD2
V: TRBV4-3

DNA: TGTGCCAGCAGATCCACAGGGGGCGTTGGTAATGGCTACACCTTC
CDR3: CASRSTGGVGNGYTF
J: TRBJ1-2
size: many
D: TRBD1
V: TRBV27

DNA: TGTGCCAGCACCTCAATAGGGACTGTGGGAGAGACCCAGTACTTC
CDR3: CASTSIGTVGETQYF
J: TRBJ2-5
size: -
D: -
V: TRBV12-3/TRBV12-4

DNA: TGTGCCAGCAGCTACGGGCAGGAGGGCTCCTATAATTCACCCCTCCACTTT
CDR3: CASSYGQEGSYNSPLHF
J: TRBJ1-6
size: many
D: -
V: TRBV11-2

DNA: TGTGCCAGCAGCCAAGATACTAGCTATGGCTACACCTTC
CDR3: CASSQDTSYGYTF
J: TRBJ1-2
size: many
D: -
V: TRBV4-2

DNA: TGTGCCGGCAGCTCCTCCTCCTACGAGCAGTACTTC
CDR3: CAGSSSSYEQYF
J: TRBJ2-7
size: -
D: -
V: TRBV7-2